Following are 22 T cell receptor beta chains from one sample sequenced in a study of blood T cell repertoires in COVID-19. TCRdb keeps only in-frame clones here, not all; method: immunoSEQ multiplex PCR. The sample has about 86,000 clones, around 80% seen once; the top ten hold 1% to 1.5%. Sequenced sample: peripheral blood. The receptors derive from a woman of 80 years or more with acute or convalescent COVID-19.

CDR3 bases: TGTGCCAGCAGCTTAAACCCGGTCAGGGGGATTGAGCAGTTCTTC. It translates to CASSLNPVRGIEQFF. The chain recombines TRBV11-2 with TRBJ2-1, with 7 positions matching TRBD1. Losses at the gene ends were 2 bases for V and 9 bases for J; bases not matched to a gene: 10. CDR1 SGHAT and CDR2 FQNNGV come from the germline V gene. CDR3 length: 15 amino acids.

The V gene is TRBV27, the J gene TRBJ2-1, with a tentative D call TRBD1 (6 bases). This CDR3 has 17 amino acids. Germline CDR1 and CDR2: MNHEY and SMNVEV (reference sequence). Between the trimmed V and J ends, which lost 1 base and 4 bases, there was a span of 17 bases. CDR3 amino acids: CASSLYPRQGPYNEQFF. CDR3 bases: TGTGCCAGCAGTTTATATCCTAGGCAGGGGCCGTACAATGAGCAGTTCTTC.

This rearrangement joins TRBV7-2 to TRBJ2-3; TRBD1 matches at 8 bases. CDR3 length: 15 amino acids. The V and J ends lost 5 bases and 2 bases, in that order; junction bases with no gene match: 6. Germline V gives CDR1 SGHTA, CDR2 FQGNSA. In DNA form, the CDR3 reads TGTGCCAGCAGCCTGGACAGGGCACCCACAGATACGCAGTATTTT. It is translated as CASSLDRAPTDTQYF.

V gene TRBV2 combines with J gene TRBJ1-6; D remains ambiguous. The CDR3 totals 14 residues. Deletions cut 3 bases from V and 11 bases from J, with 14 bases between. Germline CDR1 SNHLY, CDR2 FYNNEI. This CDR3 is CASSDSTAGTPLHF. CDR3 coding DNA: TGTGCCAGCAGTGATTCCACCGCGGGGACACCCCTCCACTTT.

The rearrangement joins TRBV5-6 to TRBJ1-1, with D possibly matching TRBD1 (6 bases). The germline V gene has CDR1 SGHDT and CDR2 YYEEEE. This CDR3 is built from 16 residues. Between the trimmed V and J ends, which lost 0 bases and 7 bases, there was a span of 19 bases. CDR3 in amino acids: CASSLASVRGNVEAFF. In nucleotides, the CDR3 is TGTGCCAGCAGCTTGGCCAGCGTCAGGGGAAATGTTGAAGCTTTCTTT.

This chain connects TRBV6-1 to TRBJ1-3; possible D gene TRBD1, 6 bases. This CDR3 region has 17 residues. The germline gives CDR1 MNHNS, CDR2 SASEGT. Deletions cut 9 bases from V and 0 bases from J, with 21 bases between. The chain's CDR3 is CASREQGWGLSGNTIYF. CDR3 in DNA: TGTGCCAGTCGTGAACAGGGTTGGGGACTCTCTGGAAACACCATATATTTT.

The V call is TRBV28, the J call TRBJ2-7; D is possibly TRBD2 (5 bases). The CDR3 sequence is 13 residues long. Germline CDR1 is MDHEN and CDR2 is SYDVKM. V was clipped by 3 bases and J by 0 bases, with 6 bases between them. As DNA, the CDR3 is TGTGCCAGCAGTTTTGGGAGCTCCTACGAGCAGTACTTC. Protein sequence: CASSFGSSYEQYF.

The chain combines TRBV5-1 with TRBJ2-3, with 7 bases aligning to TRBD2. V was pared by 6 bases and J by 0 bases, with 10 bases of the junction left unmatched. The length of the CDR3 is 16 residues. The germline CDR1 and CDR2 sequences are SGHRS and YFSETQ. The CDR3 DNA reads as TGCGCCAGCACAAAATTAGCGGGCGTCAGCACAGATACGCAGTATTTT. Translating it yields CASTKLAGVSTDTQYF.

The V and J genes are TRBV5-4 and TRBJ1-2, with a tentative D call TRBD1 (6 bases). The CDR3 is 13 residues long. The germline V gene encodes CDR1 SGHNT and CDR2 YYREEE (reference sequence). Trimming took off 0 bases at V and 7 bases at J, with 10 bases between the two ends. The DNA of the CDR3 is TGTGCCAGCAGCTTGGCAGGGGCTGGTGGCTACACCTTC. This translates into CASSLAGAGGYTF.

The V gene is TRBV2, the J gene TRBJ2-1; the match to TRBD2 covers 10 bases. The CDR3 totals 14 residues. J gave up 6 bases and V 6 bases, and 5 bases lay outside the gene matches. Per germline, CDR1 SNHLY and CDR2 FYNNEI. The DNA of the CDR3 is TGTGCCAGCAGGCTAGCGGGAGTTTTCAATGAGCAGTTCTTC. Its protein is CASRLAGVFNEQFF.

This clone was counted once. V gene TRBV7-9 combines with J gene TRBJ1-5; D might be TRBD1 (5 bases). The CDR3 is 14 residues long. Looked up from germline, CDR1 is SEHNR and CDR2 is FQNEAQ (reference sequence). V dropped 4 bases and J dropped 1 base, with 8 bases sitting between them. CDR3 amino acids: CASSSSGSNQPQHF. Written as DNA, the CDR3 is TGTGCCAGCAGCTCATCAGGGAGCAATCAGCCCCAGCATTTT.

The V call is TRBV12-3 or TRBV12-4, the J call TRBJ2-7; 7 nucleotides align to TRBD1. V lost 5 bases, J lost 6 bases, and 4 bases stayed unmatched. The CDR3 has 12 amino acids. CDR3 protein: CASSRTGVEQYF. The CDR3 bases are TGTGCCAGCAGTCGTACAGGGGTCGAGCAGTACTTC.

This clone was found once. The CDR3 here is CSVEGQGGAIGYTF. CDR3 coding DNA: TGCAGCGTTGAAGGACAGGGGGGCGCGATTGGCTACACCTTC. The J gene is TRBJ1-2, the V gene TRBV29-1, with 9 bases aligning to TRBD1. After removal of 1 base from V and 7 bases from J, the junction contained 7 bases not matched to a gene. Germline loops: CDR1 SQVTM, CDR2 ANQGSEA. This CDR3 region has 14 residues.

The chain is built from TRBV9 and TRBJ1-1, with D tentatively TRBD1 (5 bases). The V and J ends lost 4 bases and 3 bases respectively, with 16 bases between them. Germline values: CDR1 SGDLS, CDR2 YYNGEE. The length of the CDR3 is 15 residues. The DNA for the CDR3 is TGTGCCAGCAGCCCAAGCACAGGTCTGCACACTGAAGCTTTCTTT. Encoded protein: CASSPSTGLHTEAFF.

This clone was seen a few times. The rearrangement uses TRBV28 and TRBJ2-5; 11 bases match TRBD2. V was pared by 6 bases and J by 5 bases, with 8 bases of the junction left unmatched. The CDR3 loop spans 15 amino acids. CDR1 is MDHEN and CDR2 is SYDVKM in the germline V gene. The CDR3 spells CASRGKLAGVETQYF. The CDR3 nucleotides read TGTGCCAGCAGGGGAAAACTAGCGGGAGTGGAGACCCAGTACTTC.

The V gene is TRBV14, the J gene TRBJ2-6, with 7 nucleotides matching TRBD1. After removal of 6 bases from V and 2 bases from J, the junction contained 22 bases not matched to a gene. The germline V gene has CDR1 SGHDN and CDR2 FVKESK. CDR3 length equals 21 residues. CDR3 coding DNA: TGTGCCAGCAGTTCTTTTCCCCCCCCGGGACAGATACGAGCTGGGGCCAACGTCCTGACTTTC. Its protein is CASSSFPPPGQIRAGANVLTF.

The V and J genes are TRBV21-1 and TRBJ1-4. TRBV21-1 is annotated as a pseudogene. This CDR3 contains 17 residues. The CDR3 protein is CASSKERGGQGDEKLFF. The CDR3 nucleotides read TGTGCCAGCAGCAAAGAGAGGGGAGGGCAGGGAGACGAAAAACTGTTTTTT.

The chain uses TRBV19 and TRBJ1-2; 9 positions agree with TRBD1. This CDR3 has 18 residues. CDR1 and CDR2 from the germline V gene are LNHDA and SQIVND (reference sequence). With V trimmed by 6 bases and J by 5 bases, 19 bases remained unmatched. The chain's CDR3 is CASRTQHVRATGGYGYTF. In DNA, the CDR3 is TGTGCCAGTAGAACACAACACGTAAGGGCGACAGGGGGTTATGGCTACACCTTC.

This chain connects TRBV4-1 to TRBJ2-1; 9 nucleotides agree with TRBD2. Germline V lookup: CDR1 MGHRA, CDR2 YSYEKL. The CDR3 totals 15 residues. With V trimmed by 0 bases and J by 8 bases, 5 bases remained unmatched. Here the CDR3 DNA reads TGCGCCAGCAGCCAAGATGGGACTAGCTTCTATGAGCAGTTCTTC. Its translation: CASSQDGTSFYEQFF.

This clone was found a few times. In DNA, the CDR3 is TGTGCCAGCAGCTTAATCCGGACAGGGAGTACCGGGGAGCTGTTTTTT. Protein product: CASSLIRTGSTGELFF. The chain is built from TRBV7-9 and TRBJ2-2; the match to TRBD1 covers 8 bases. After removal of 2 bases from V and 5 bases from J, the junction contained 7 bases not matched to a gene. The germline gives CDR1 SEHNR, CDR2 FQNEAQ (reference sequence). This CDR3 comprises 16 residues.

The chain uses TRBV11-2 and TRBJ2-7, with 7 bases aligning to TRBD2. V lost 3 bases to trimming and J lost 5 bases; unmatched junction nucleotides: 7. The CDR3 has 14 amino acids. In germline, CDR1 is SGHAT, CDR2 FQNNGV. The CDR3 sequence: CASSFETSYNEQYF. The CDR3, as DNA: TGTGCCAGCAGCTTTGAGACTAGCTACAACGAGCAGTACTTC.

The chain is built from TRBV5-1 and TRBJ2-2; TRBD1 matches at 7 bases. The trim removed 4 bases at V and 5 bases at J, leaving 8 bases unmatched. Germline assignment: CDR1 SGHRS and CDR2 YFSETQ. This CDR3 has 15 amino acids. DNA for the CDR3: TGCGCCAGCAGCCGATGGGACAGCATAACCGGGGAGCTGTTTTTT. Its translation is CASSRWDSITGELFF.